One sample yielded the 22 T cell receptor beta chains listed below, sequenced in a study of blood T cell repertoires in COVID-19. Here immunoSEQ multiplex PCR was the method, and the copy in TCRdb shows in-frame clones only, minus some. The table includes about 300,000 clones, around 83% detected once. Sequenced: peripheral blood. The receptors were sampled from a woman between 50 and 59 years old with acute or convalescent COVID-19.

V is TRBV24-1 and J is TRBJ2-5; 10 bases are a match to TRBD1. In germline, CDR1 is KGHDR, CDR2 SFDVKD. With V trimmed by 1 base and J by 1 base, 5 bases remained unmatched. CDR3 size: 17 residues. The CDR3 sequence is CATSDLGTGDFQETQYF. For the CDR3, the DNA is TGTGCCACCAGTGATTTAGGGACAGGGGATTTCCAAGAGACCCAGTACTTC.

This chain links TRBV2 with TRBJ2-3, with TRBD1 matching 8 bases. Germline values: CDR1 SNHLY, CDR2 FYNNEI. CDR3 size: 15 residues. The trim removed 6 bases at V and 4 bases at J, leaving 9 bases unmatched. This CDR3 reads CASSRQGSMADTQYF. The CDR3, as DNA: TGTGCCAGCAGCCGACAGGGGTCAATGGCAGATACGCAGTATTTT. Variable domain in full (rest from reference TRBV2 and TRBJ2-3): EPEVTQTPSHQVTQMGQEVILRCVPISNHLYFYWYRQILGQKVEFLVSFYNNEISEKSEIFDDQFSVERPDGSNFTLKIRSTKLEDSAMYFCASSRQGSMADTQYFGPGTRLTVL.

V is TRBV9 and J is TRBJ1-1; weak D call: TRBD1 (5 bases). Germline V gene data show CDR1 as SGDLS and CDR2 as YYNGEE. Trimming shortened V by 0 bases and J by 5 bases, and 11 bases separated the two germline ends. This CDR3 is 14 amino acids long. The CDR3: CASSVAGVETEAFF. In DNA form, the CDR3 reads TGTGCCAGCAGCGTAGCGGGGGTGGAAACTGAAGCTTTCTTT.

This rearrangement joins TRBV24-1 to TRBJ2-5; the D is unclear. This CDR3 has 15 residues. V was clipped by 1 base and J by 5 bases, with 13 bases between them. Germline CDR1 reads KGHDR; CDR2 reads SFDVKD. CDR3 sequence reads: CATSDFSAGEETQYF. The CDR3 nucleotides read TGTGCCACCAGTGATTTCTCCGCAGGTGAGGAGACCCAGTACTTC.

This clone has a handful of counts. V and J are TRBV5-1 and TRBJ1-2, with a possible D match to TRBD1 (6 bases). This CDR3 has 13 amino acids. V dropped 0 bases and J dropped 8 bases, with 11 bases sitting between them. From germline, CDR1 is SGHRS and CDR2 YFSETQ. The CDR3 loop reads CASSLVGHSGYTF. CDR3 in DNA: TGCGCCAGCAGCTTGGTGGGACACTCAGGCTACACCTTC.

This sequence joins TRBV6-5 and TRBJ1-2; TRBD1 matches at 7 bases. CDR1 and CDR2 (germline): MNHEY, SVGAGI. V was clipped by 5 bases and J by 4 bases; unmatched bases: 7. The CDR3 has 14 residues. CDR3 DNA: TGTGCCAGCAGTCCTCGGACAGGCCTCTATGGCTACACCTTC. Its translation: CASSPRTGLYGYTF.

This chain links TRBV30 with TRBJ2-5; D is possibly TRBD1 (6 bases). This CDR3 is built from 12 residues. Germline CDR1 GTSNPN, CDR2 SVGIG (reference sequence). The ends were cut back, 0 bases at V and 4 bases at J, with 6 bases in the middle. The CDR3 nucleotides read TGTGCCTGGAGTGTACAGGGAGAGACCCAGTACTTC. Residues: CAWSVQGETQYF.

Note on this clone: At one end the junction does not follow the germline gene, possibly because of a read error. The CDR3: CASSLGQLYNSPLRF. DNA of the CDR3: TGTGCCAGCAGCCTAGGACAGCTTTATAATTCACCCCTCCGCTTT. V gene TRBV3-1 (or the pseudogene TRBV3-2) combines with J gene TRBJ1-6; TRBD1 might be the D (6 bases). Germline values: CDR1 LGHDT, CDR2 YNNKEL (reference sequence). This CDR3 spans 15 amino acids.

V and J are TRBV14 and TRBJ1-2; TRBD1 is a possible D gene (5 bases). Trimming cost V 5 bases and J 3 bases, with 7 bases left between them. The CDR3 has 12 residues. Germline-derived CDR1 and CDR2 are SGHDN and FVKESK. For the CDR3, the DNA is TGTGCCAGCAGCTCAGGGTACTATGGCTACACCTTC. It is translated as CASSSGYYGYTF.

The chain couples TRBV5-1 to TRBJ2-7; TRBD2 matches 8 bases. The CDR3 runs 14 residues. Germline trimming cut 6 bases from V and 5 bases from J; bases unmatched to any gene: 10. The germline V gene has CDR1 SGHRS and CDR2 YFSETQ. This CDR3 reads CASTPRGDGNEQYF. Here the CDR3 DNA reads TGCGCCAGCACCCCGCGGGGGGATGGGAACGAGCAGTACTTC. Full variable domain (missing parts from reference TRBV5-1 and TRBJ2-7): KAGVTQTPRYLIKTRGQQVTLSCSPISGHRSVSWYQQTPGQGLQFLFEYFSETQRNKGNFPGRFSGRQFSNSRSEMNVSTLELGDSALYLCASTPRGDGNEQYFGPGTRLTVT.

This chain links TRBV9 with TRBJ2-7, with D perhaps matching TRBD1 (5 bases). Trimming left V 0 bases short and J 2 bases short, with 15 bases between. The CDR3 has 16 residues. The V gene's germline CDR1 is SGDLS and CDR2 YYNGEE. CDR3 region: CASSVGDSTPPYEQYF. The CDR3 nucleotides are TGTGCCAGCAGCGTAGGTGACAGCACACCGCCCTACGAGCAGTACTTC.

The genes are TRBV6-4 and TRBJ1-2, with D tentatively TRBD1 (6 bases). Trimming cost V 2 bases and J 6 bases, with 10 bases left between them. This CDR3 is 13 amino acids long. Looked up from germline, CDR1 is MRHNA and CDR2 is SNTAGT. The CDR3 DNA follows: TGTGCCAGCAGTGACCAGAAGGGGGATGGCTACACCTTC. It yields the protein CASSDQKGDGYTF.

V is TRBV5-5 and J is TRBJ2-4; D may be TRBD1 (5 bases). Germline CDR1 and CDR2: SGHKS and YYEKEE (reference sequence). Trimming cost V 4 bases and J 1 base, with 12 bases left between them. The CDR3 consists of 15 residues. In DNA form, the CDR3 reads TGTGCCAGCAGCCCCCTCAGGGATGCCAAAAACATTCAGTACTTC. Encoded protein: CASSPLRDAKNIQYF.

The V call is TRBV9, the J call TRBJ2-7, with 7 bases aligning to TRBD1. Germline trimming cut 4 bases from V and 4 bases from J; bases unmatched to any gene: 2. The length of the CDR3 is 12 residues. CDR1 and CDR2 from the germline V gene are SGDLS and YYNGEE. CDR3 residues: CASSSGGYEQYF. CDR3 DNA: TGTGCCAGCAGCTCAGGGGGATACGAGCAGTACTTC.

This clone was recorded once. The chain is built from TRBV11-2 and TRBJ1-5; D gene uncertain. From germline, CDR1 is SGHAT and CDR2 FQNNGV. V was pared by 0 bases and J by 2 bases, with 8 bases between. This CDR3 contains 15 residues. This CDR3 reads CASSLDGFGNQPQHF. In DNA, the CDR3 is TGTGCCAGCAGCTTAGACGGGTTCGGCAATCAGCCCCAGCATTTT.

The gene calls are TRBV6-4 and TRBJ1-2, with D maybe TRBD1 (5 bases). V dropped 2 bases and J dropped 5 bases, with 12 bases sitting between them. Germline assignment: CDR1 MRHNA and CDR2 SNTAGT. The CDR3 has 14 amino acids. The DNA of the CDR3 is TGTGCCAGCAGTGACCTTGGGCAGGGATATGGCTACACCTTC. Its protein product is CASSDLGQGYGYTF.

This clone was seen many times. V usage is TRBV10-3 and J usage is TRBJ2-7, with TRBD1 matching over 10 bases. With V trimmed by 6 bases and J by 6 bases, 5 bases remained unmatched. The CDR3 contains 13 residues. Germline assignment: CDR1 ENHRY and CDR2 SYGVKD. CDR3 residues: CAIRGQGSGEQYV. DNA of the CDR3: TGTGCCATCAGGGGACAGGGGTCGGGCGAGCAGTACGTC.

The chain recombines TRBV9 with TRBJ2-2; D remains unclear. This CDR3 comprises 14 residues. V lost 3 bases, J lost 0 bases, and 6 bases lay in between. Germline V gene data show CDR1 as SGDLS and CDR2 as YYNGEE. The CDR3 loop reads CASSDKSNTGELFF. The CDR3 DNA reads as TGTGCCAGCAGCGACAAATCGAACACCGGGGAGCTGTTTTTT. The whole variable domain, remainder taken from reference TRBV9 and TRBJ2-2, is DSGVTQTPKHLITATGQRVTLRCSPRSGDLSVYWYQQSLDQGLQFLIQYYNGEERAKGNILERFSAQQFPDLHSELNLSSLELGDSALYFCASSDKSNTGELFFGEGSRLTVL.

This chain uses TRBV6-5 with TRBJ2-5, with a tentative D call TRBD2 (5 bases). The germline V gene has CDR1 MNHEY and CDR2 SVGAGI. Trimming removed 4 bases from V and 4 bases from J, with 13 bases in between. The CDR3 sequence is 14 residues long. This chain's CDR3 is CASSWAPGGETQYF. CDR3 bases: TGTGCCAGCAGTTGGGCCCCAGGAGGAGAGACCCAGTACTTC.

V gene TRBV6-4 combines with J gene TRBJ1-2; tentatively, D is TRBD1 (6 bases). CDR3 length: 14 amino acids. V lost 7 bases and J 4 bases, leaving 16 bases between the germline ends. Germline-derived CDR1 and CDR2 are MRHNA and SNTAGT. In DNA form, the CDR3 reads TGTGCCAGCACTAATCCCCCAGGGGCCTATGGCTACACCTTC. This sequence encodes CASTNPPGAYGYTF.

V usage is TRBV7-2 and J usage is TRBJ2-7, with a weak D call TRBD1 (6 bases). Trimming shortened V by 2 bases and J by 7 bases, and 12 bases separated the two germline ends. The length of the CDR3 is 13 residues. CDR1 and CDR2 from the germline V gene are SGHTA and FQGNSA. In nucleotides, the CDR3 is TGTGCCAGCAGCTTACAGGGGCCGGGGGAGCAGTACTTC. Protein sequence: CASSLQGPGEQYF.

This clone turned up a few times. This sequence joins TRBV7-9 and TRBJ2-5, with D perhaps TRBD1 (6 bases). CDR3 size: 16 residues. V lost 2 bases and J 5 bases, leaving 18 bases between the germline ends. CDR1 and CDR2 from the germline V gene are SEHNR and FQNEAQ (reference sequence). The CDR3 loop is CASSLREGEVLETQYF. In DNA, the CDR3 is TGTGCCAGCAGCTTACGAGAGGGGGAAGTTCTGGAGACCCAGTACTTC. Variable domain in full (rest from reference TRBV7-9 and TRBJ2-5): DTGVSQNPRHKITKRGQNVTFRCDPISEHNRLYWYRQTLGQGPEFLTYFQNEAQLEKSRLLSDRFSAERPKGSFSTLEIQRTEQGDSAMYLCASSLREGEVLETQYFGPGTRLLVL.